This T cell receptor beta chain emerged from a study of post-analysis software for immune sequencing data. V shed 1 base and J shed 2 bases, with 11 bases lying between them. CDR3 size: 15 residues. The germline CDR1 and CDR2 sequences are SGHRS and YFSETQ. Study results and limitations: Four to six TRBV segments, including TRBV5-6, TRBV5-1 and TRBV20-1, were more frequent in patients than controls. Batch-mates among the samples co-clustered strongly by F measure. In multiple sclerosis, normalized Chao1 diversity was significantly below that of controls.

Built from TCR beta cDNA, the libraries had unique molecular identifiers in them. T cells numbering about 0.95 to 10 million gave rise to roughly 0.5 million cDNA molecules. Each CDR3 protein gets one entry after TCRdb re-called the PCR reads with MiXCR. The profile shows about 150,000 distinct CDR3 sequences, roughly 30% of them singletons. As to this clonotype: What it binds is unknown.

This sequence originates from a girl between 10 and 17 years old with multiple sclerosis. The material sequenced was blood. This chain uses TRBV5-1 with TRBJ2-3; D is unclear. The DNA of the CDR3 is TGCGCCAGCAGCTTGTGGGGTAAAGACACAGATACGCAGTATTTT. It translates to CASSLWGKDTDTQYF.